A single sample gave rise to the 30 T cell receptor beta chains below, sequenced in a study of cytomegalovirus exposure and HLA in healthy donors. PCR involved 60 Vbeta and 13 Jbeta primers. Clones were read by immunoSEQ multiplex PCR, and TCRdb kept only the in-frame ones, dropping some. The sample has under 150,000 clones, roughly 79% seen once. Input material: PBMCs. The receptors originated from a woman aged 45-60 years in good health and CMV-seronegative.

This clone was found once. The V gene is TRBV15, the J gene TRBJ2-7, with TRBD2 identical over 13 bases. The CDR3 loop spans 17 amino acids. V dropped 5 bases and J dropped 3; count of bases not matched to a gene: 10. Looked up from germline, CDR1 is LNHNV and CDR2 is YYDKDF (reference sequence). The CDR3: CATSFGTSGNLLYEQYF. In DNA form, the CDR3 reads TGTGCCACCAGCTTTGGGACTAGCGGGAATCTACTCTACGAGCAGTACTTC.

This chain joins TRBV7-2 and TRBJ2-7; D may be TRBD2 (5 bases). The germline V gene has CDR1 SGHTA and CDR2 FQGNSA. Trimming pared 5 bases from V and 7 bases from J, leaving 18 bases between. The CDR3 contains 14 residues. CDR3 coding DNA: TGTGCCAGCAGCAAAAGAGAGGGTCTTCAGGAGCAGTACGTC. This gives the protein CASSKREGLQEQYV.

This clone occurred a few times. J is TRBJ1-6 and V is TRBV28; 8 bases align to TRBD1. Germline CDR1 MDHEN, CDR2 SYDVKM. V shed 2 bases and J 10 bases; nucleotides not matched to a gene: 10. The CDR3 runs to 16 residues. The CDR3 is CASSLPQGAGVSPLHF. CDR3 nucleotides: TGTGCCAGCAGTTTACCTCAGGGGGCGGGAGTCTCACCCCTCCACTTT.

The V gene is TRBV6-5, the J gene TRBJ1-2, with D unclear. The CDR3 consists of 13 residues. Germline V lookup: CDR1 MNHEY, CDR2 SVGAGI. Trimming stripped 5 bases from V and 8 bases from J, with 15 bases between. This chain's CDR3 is CASSLNGERGYTF. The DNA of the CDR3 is TGTGCCAGCAGTCTGAACGGGGAAAGGGGCTACACCTTC.

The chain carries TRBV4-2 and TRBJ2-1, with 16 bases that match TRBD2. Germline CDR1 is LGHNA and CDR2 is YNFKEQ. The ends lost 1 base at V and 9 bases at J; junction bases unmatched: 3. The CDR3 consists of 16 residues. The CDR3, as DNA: TGTGCCAGCAGCCAAGTCGGGACTAGCGGGAGGGGTGAGCAGTTCTTC. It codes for CASSQVGTSGRGEQFF.

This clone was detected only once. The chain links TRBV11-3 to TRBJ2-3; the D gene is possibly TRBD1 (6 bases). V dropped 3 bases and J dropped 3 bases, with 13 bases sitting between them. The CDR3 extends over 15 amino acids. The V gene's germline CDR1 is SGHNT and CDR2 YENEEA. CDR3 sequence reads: CASSFSRGQTDTQYF. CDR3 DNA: TGTGCCAGCAGCTTCTCCAGGGGACAAACAGATACGCAGTATTTT.

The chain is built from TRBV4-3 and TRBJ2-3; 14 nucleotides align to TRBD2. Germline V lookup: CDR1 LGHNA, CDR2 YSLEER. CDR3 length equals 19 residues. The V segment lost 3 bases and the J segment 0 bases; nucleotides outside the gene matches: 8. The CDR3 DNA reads TGCGCCAGCAGCCACTCCGGGACTAGCGGGAGCGCGAGCACAGATACGCAGTATTTT. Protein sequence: CASSHSGTSGSASTDTQYF.

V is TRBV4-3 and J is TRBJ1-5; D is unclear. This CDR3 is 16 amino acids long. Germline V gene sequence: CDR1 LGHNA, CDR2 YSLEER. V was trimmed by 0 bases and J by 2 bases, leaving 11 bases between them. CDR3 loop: CASSQDLGGCNQPQHF. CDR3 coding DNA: TGCGCCAGCAGCCAAGATCTTGGAGGGTGCAATCAGCCCCAGCATTTT.

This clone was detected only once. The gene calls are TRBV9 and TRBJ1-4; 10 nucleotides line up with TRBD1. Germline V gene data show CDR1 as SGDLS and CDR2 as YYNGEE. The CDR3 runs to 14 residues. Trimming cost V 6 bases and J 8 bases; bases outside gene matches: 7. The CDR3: CASTTGTGVEKLFF. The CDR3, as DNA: TGTGCCAGCACCACCGGGACAGGGGTCGAAAAACTGTTTTTT.

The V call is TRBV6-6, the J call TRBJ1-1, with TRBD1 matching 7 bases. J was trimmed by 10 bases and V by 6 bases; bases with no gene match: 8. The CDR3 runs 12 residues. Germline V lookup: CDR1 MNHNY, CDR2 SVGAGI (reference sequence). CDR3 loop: CASRPGTAGAFF. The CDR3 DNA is TGTGCCAGCAGACCCGGGACAGCCGGAGCTTTCTTT.

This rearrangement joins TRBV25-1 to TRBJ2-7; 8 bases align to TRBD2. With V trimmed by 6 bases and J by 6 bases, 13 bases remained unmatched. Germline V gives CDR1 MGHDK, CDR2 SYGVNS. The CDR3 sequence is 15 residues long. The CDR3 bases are TGTGCCAGCAGGCAGACCGGGACTAGTATTCGCGAGCAGTACTTC. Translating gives CASRQTGTSIREQYF.

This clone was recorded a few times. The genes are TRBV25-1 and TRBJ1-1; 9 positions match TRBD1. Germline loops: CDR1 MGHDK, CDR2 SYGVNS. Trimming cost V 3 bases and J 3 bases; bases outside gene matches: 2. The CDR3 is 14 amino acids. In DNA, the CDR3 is TGTGCCAGCAGTGAGACAGGGGGTTACACTGAAGCTTTCTTT. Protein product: CASSETGGYTEAFF.

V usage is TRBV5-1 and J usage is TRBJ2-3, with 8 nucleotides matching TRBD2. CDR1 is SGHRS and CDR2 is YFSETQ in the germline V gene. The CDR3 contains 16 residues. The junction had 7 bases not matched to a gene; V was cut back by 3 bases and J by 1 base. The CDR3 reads CASSSAGGGRTDTQYF. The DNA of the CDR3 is TGCGCCAGCAGCTCAGCCGGCGGGGGGCGCACAGATACGCAGTATTTT.

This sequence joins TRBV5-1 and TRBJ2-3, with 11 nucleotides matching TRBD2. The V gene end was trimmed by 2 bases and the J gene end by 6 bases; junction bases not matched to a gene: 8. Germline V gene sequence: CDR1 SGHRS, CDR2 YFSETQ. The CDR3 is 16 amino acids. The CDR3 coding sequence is TGCGCCAGCAGCTTACTTAGCGGGAGGGAAGTGGATACGCAGTATTTT. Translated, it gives CASSLLSGREVDTQYF.

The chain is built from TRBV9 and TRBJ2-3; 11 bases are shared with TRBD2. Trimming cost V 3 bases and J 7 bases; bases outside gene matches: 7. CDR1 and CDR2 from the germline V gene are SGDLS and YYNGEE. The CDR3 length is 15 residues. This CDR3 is CASSETSGSGYTQYF. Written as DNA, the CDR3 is TGTGCCAGCAGCGAAACTAGCGGGAGCGGTTATACGCAGTATTTT.

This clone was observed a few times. CDR3 nucleotide sequence: TGTGCCAGCAGCCTGGACAGGCTGGCCGGAAACACCATATATTTT. Amino acids: CASSLDRLAGNTIYF. This rearrangement joins TRBV7-2 to TRBJ1-3, with TRBD1 identical over 7 bases. CDR1 SGHTA and CDR2 FQGNSA come from the germline V gene. This CDR3 is 15 amino acids long. After removal of 5 bases from V and 4 bases from J, the junction contained 8 bases not matched to a gene.

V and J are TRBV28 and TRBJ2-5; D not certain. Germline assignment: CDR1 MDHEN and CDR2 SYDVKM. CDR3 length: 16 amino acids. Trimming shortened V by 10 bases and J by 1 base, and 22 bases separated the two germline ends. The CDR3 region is CATRRKWVETQETQYF. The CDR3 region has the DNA TGTGCCACCAGAAGGAAATGGGTGGAGACCCAAGAGACCCAGTACTTC.

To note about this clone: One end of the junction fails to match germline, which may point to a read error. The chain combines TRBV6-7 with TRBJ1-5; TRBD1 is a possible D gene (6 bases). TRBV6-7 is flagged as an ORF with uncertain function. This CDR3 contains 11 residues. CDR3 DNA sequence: TGTGCCAGGGGTGGGGGCCAGCCCCAGAATTTT. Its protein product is CARGGGQPQNF.

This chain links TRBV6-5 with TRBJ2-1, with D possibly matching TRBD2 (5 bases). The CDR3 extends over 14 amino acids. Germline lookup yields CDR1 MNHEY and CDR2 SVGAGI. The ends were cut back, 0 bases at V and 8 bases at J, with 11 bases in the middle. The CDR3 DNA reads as TGTGCCAGCAGTTACTCGGGAGCGGCCCATGAGCAGTTCTTC. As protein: CASSYSGAAHEQFF.

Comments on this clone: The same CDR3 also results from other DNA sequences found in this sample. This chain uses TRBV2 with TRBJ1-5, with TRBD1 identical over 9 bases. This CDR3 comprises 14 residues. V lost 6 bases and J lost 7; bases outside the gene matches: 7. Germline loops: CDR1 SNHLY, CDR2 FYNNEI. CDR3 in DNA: TGTGCCAGCAGGGGGGGACAGGGCAGCCAGCCCCAGCATTTT. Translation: CASRGGQGSQPQHF. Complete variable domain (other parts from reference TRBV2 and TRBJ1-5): EPEVTQTPSHQVTQMGQEVILRCVPISNHLYFYWYRQILGQKVEFLVSFYNNEISEKSEIFDDQFSVERPDGSNFTLKIRSTKLEDSAMYFCASRGGQGSQPQHFGDGTRLSIL.

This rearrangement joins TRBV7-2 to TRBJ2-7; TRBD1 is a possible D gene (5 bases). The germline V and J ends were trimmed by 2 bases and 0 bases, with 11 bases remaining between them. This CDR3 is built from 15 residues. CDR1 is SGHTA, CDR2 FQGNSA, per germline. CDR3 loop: CASSLQGTSSYEQYF. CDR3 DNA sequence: TGTGCCAGCAGCTTACAGGGAACCTCCTCCTACGAGCAGTACTTC.

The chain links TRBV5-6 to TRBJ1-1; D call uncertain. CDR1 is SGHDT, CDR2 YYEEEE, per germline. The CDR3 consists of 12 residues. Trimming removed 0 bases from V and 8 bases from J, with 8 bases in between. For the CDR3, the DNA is TGTGCCAGCAGCTTGGCCGCGAGGGAAGCTTTCTTT. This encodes CASSLAAREAFF.

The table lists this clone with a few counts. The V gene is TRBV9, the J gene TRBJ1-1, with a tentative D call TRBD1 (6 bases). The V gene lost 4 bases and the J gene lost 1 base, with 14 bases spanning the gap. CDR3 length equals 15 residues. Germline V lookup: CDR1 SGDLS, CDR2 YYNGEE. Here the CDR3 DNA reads TGTGCCAGCAGCCCTGGGACACTCGCGAACACTGAAGCTTTCTTT. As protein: CASSPGTLANTEAFF.

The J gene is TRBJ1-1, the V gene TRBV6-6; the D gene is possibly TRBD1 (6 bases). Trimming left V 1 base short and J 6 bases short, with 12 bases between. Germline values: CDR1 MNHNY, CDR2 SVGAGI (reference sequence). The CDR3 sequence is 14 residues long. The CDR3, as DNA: TGTGCCAGCAGTTACTACCCGAGACAGGCTGAAGCTTTCTTT. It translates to CASSYYPRQAEAFF.

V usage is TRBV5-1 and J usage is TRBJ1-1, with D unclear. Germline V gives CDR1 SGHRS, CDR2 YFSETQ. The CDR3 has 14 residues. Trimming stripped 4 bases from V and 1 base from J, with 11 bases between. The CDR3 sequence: CASSLDSGNTEAFF. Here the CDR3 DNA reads TGCGCCAGCAGCCTAGACTCCGGGAACACTGAAGCTTTCTTT.

In nucleotides, the CDR3 is TGTGCCATCAGTTCTATCTTAAGTATTGAGCAGTTCTTC. Translated, it gives CAISSILSIEQFF. The chain links TRBV10-3 to TRBJ2-1, with unresolved D. Per germline, CDR1 ENHRY and CDR2 SYGVKD. The CDR3 length is 13 residues. Trimming removed 5 bases at V and 9 bases at J, with 14 bases between.

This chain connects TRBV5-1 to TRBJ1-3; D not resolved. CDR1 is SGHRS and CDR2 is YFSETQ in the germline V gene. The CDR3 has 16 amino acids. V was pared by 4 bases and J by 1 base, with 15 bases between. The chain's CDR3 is CASSTREAGSGNTIYF. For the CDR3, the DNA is TGCGCCAGCAGCACCCGGGAAGCCGGGTCTGGAAACACCATATATTTT.

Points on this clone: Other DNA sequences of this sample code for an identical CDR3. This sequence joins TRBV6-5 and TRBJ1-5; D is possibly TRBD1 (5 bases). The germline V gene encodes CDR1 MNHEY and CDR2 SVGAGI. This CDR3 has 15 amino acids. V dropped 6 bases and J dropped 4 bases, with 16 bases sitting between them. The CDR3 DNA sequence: TGTGCCAGCAGCCCTGACCGGGGGGGGAATCAGCCCCAGCATTTT. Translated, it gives CASSPDRGGNQPQHF.

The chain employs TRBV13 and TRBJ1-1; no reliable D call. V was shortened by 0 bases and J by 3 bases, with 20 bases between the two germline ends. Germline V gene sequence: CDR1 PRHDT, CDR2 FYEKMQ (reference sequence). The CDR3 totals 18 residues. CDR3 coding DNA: TGTGCCAGCAGCTTAGGCGGGTGGGAGGCCCGATCGGACACTGAAGCTTTCTTT. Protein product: CASSLGGWEARSDTEAFF.

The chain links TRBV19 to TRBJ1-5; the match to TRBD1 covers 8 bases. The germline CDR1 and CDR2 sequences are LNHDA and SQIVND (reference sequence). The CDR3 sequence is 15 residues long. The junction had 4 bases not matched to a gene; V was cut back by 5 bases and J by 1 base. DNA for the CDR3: TGTGCCAGTAGTCTTGACAGGGGCAGCAATCAGCCCCAGCATTTT. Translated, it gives CASSLDRGSNQPQHF.